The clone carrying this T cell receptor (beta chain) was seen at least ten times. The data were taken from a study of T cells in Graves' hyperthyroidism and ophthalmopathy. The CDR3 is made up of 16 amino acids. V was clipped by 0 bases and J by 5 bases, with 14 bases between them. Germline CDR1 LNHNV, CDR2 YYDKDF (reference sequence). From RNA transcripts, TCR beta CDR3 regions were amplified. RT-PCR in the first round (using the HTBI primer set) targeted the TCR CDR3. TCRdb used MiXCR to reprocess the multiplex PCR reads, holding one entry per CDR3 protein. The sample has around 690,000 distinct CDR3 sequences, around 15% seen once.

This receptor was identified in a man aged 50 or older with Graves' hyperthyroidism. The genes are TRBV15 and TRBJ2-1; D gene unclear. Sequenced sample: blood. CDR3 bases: TGTGCCACCAGCAGAGACTATTCAGGTCGGAACAATGAGCAGTTCTTC. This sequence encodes CATSRDYSGRNNEQFF. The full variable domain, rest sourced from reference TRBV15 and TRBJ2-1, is DAMVIQNPRYQVTQFGKPVTLSCSQTLNHNVMYWYQQKSSQAPKLLFHYYDKDFNNEADTPDNFQSRRPNTSFCFLDIRSPGLGDTAMYLCATSRDYSGRNNEQFFGPGTRLTVL.